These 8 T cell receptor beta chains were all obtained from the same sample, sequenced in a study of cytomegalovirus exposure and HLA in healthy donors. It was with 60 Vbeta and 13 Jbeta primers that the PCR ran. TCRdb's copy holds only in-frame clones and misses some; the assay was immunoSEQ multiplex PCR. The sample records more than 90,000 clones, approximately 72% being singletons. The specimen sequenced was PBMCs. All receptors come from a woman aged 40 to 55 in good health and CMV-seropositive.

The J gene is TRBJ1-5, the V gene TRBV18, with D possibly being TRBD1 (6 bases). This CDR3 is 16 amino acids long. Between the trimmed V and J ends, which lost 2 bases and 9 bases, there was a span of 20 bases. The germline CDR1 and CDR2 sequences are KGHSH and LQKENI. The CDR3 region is CASSPGLGTGPGPQHF. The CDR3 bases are TGTGCCAGCTCACCAGGGTTGGGCACAGGGCCCGGGCCCCAGCATTTT.

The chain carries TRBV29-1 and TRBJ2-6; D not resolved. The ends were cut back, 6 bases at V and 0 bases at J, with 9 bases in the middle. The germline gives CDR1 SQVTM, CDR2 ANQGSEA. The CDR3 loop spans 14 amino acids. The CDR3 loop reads CSVATDSGANVLTF. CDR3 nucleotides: TGCAGCGTCGCGACTGACTCTGGGGCCAACGTCCTGACTTTC. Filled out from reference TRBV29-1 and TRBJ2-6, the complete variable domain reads SAVISQKPSRDICQRGTSLTIQCQVDSQVTMMFWYRQQPGQSLTLIATANQGSEATYESGFVIDKFPISRPNLTFSTLTVSNMSPEDSSIYLCSVATDSGANVLTFGAGSRLTVL.

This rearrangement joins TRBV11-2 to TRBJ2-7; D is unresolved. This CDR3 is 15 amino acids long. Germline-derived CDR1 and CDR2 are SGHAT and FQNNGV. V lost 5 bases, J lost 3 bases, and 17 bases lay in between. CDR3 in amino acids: CASSTHRVKGYEQYF. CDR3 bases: TGTGCCAGCAGCACCCACCGGGTCAAAGGCTACGAGCAGTACTTC.

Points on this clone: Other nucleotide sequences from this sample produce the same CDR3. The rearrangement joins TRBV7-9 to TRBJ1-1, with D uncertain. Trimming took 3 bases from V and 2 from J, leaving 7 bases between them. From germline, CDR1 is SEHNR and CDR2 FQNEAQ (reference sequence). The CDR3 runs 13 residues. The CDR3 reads CASSFTVNTEAFF. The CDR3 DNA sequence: TGTGCCAGCAGCTTCACAGTTAACACTGAAGCTTTCTTT.

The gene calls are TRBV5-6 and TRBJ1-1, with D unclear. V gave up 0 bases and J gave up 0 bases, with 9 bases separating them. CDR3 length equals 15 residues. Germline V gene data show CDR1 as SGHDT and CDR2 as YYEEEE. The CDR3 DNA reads TGTGCCAGCAGCTTGGGGCAGAAGATGAACACTGAAGCTTTCTTT. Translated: CASSLGQKMNTEAFF.

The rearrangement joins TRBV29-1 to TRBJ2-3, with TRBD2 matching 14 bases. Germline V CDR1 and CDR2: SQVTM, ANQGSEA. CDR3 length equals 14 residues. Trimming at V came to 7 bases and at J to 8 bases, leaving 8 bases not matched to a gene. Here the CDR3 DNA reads TGCAGCGCAGGGACTAGCGGGAGAGGCGGTACGCAGTATTTT. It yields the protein CSAGTSGRGGTQYF.

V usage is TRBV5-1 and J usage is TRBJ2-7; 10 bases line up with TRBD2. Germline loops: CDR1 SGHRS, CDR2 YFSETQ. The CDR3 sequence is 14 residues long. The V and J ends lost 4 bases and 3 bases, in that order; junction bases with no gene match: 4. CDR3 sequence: CASSLASGSYEQYF. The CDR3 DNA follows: TGCGCCAGCAGCCTAGCTAGCGGGAGCTACGAGCAGTACTTC. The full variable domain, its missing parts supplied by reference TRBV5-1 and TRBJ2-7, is KAGVTQTPRYLIKTRGQQVTLSCSPISGHRSVSWYQQTPGQGLQFLFEYFSETQRNKGNFPGRFSGRQFSNSRSEMNVSTLELGDSALYLCASSLASGSYEQYFGPGTRLTVT.

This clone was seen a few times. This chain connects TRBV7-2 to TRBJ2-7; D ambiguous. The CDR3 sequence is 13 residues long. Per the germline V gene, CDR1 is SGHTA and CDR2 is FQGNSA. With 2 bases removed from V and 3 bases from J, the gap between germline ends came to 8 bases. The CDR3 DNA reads TGTGCCAGCAGCTTAAGTATAGTCTACGAGCAGTACTTC. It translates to CASSLSIVYEQYF.